A selection of T cell receptor beta chains follows, all from one sample in a study of blood T cell repertoires in COVID-19. The table came from immunoSEQ multiplex PCR; TCRdb's copy has only in-frame clones and leaves some out. In the table there are some 200,000 clones, about 95% of which are singletons. Sequencing used peripheral blood. These receptors all come from a man younger than 40 with COVID-19, enrolled during active disease. CDR3s include the opening cysteine and the closing phenylalanine or tryptophan.

TRBV5-1,TRBJ2-3,CASSLASGGRTDTQYF
TRBV29-1,TRBJ1-2,CSALPGHAAVGYTF
TRBV9,TRBJ2-3,CASSAVGQGVSDTQYF
TRBV6-5,TRBJ2-4,CASTGSEGAKNIQYF
TRBV12-3/TRBV12-4,TRBJ1-1,CASSSRGNTEAFF
TRBV25-1,TRBJ1-2,CASSGDDRDGYTF
TRBV9,TRBJ1-5,CASSSTGGSNQPQHF
TRBV6-5,TRBJ2-7,CASSYWGGASYEQYF
TRBV30,TRBJ2-1,CAWIQGKNNEQFF
TRBV7-6,TRBJ1-4,CASSLGVGAEEKLFF